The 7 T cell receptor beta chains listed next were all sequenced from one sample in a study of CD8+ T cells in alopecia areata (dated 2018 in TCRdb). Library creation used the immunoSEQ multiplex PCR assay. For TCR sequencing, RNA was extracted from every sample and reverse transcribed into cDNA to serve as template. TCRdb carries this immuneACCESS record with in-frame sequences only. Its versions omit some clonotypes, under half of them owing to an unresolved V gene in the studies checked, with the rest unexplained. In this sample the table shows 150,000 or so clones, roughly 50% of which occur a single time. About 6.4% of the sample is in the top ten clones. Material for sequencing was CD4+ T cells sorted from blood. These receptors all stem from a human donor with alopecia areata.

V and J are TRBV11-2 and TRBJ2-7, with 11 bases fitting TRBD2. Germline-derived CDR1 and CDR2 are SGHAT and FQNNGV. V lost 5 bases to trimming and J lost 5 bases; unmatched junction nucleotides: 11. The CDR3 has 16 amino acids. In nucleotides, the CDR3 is TGTGCCAGCAGCAGGCGTAGCGGGAGGGCCGAGAACGAGCAGTACTTC. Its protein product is CASSRRSGRAENEQYF.

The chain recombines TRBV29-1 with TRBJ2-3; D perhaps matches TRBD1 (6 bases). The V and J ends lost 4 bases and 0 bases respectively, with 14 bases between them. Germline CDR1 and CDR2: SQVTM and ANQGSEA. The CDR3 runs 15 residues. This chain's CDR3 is CSVGGRDISTDTQYF. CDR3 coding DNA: TGCAGCGTTGGGGGCCGGGACATTAGCACAGATACGCAGTATTTT.

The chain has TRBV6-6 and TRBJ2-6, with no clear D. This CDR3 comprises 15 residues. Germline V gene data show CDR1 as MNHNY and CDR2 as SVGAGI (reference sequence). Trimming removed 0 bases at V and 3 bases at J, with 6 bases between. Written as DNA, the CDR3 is TGTGCCAGCAGTTACTCAGGGCATGGGGCCAACGTCCTGACTTTC. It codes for CASSYSGHGANVLTF.

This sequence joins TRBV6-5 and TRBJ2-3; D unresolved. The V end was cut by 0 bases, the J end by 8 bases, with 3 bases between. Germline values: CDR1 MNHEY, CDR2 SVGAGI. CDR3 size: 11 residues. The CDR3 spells CASSYSSTQYF. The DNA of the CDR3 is TGTGCCAGCAGTTACTCGAGTACGCAGTATTTT.

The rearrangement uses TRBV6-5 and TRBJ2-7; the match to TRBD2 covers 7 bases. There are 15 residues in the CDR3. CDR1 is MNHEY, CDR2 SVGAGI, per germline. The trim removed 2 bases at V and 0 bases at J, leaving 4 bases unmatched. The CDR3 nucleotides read TGTGCCAGCAGTTACGGCGGGAGCGACTCCTACGAGCAGTACTTC. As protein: CASSYGGSDSYEQYF.

The CDR3 nucleotides read TGCAGTGCTAGAGACACCGGGGAGCTGTTTTTT. The encoded protein is CSARDTGELFF. The chain links TRBV20-1 to TRBJ2-2; D is uncertain. The CDR3 extends over 11 amino acids. Looked up from germline, CDR1 is DFQATT and CDR2 is SNEGSKA (reference sequence). V was clipped by 0 bases and J by 4 bases, with 0 bases between them.

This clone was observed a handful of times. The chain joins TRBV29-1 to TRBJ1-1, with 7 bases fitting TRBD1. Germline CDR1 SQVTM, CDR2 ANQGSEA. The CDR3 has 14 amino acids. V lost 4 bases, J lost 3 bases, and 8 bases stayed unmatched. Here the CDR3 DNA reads TGCAGCGTTGCACCCAGGGGGGTGGACACTGAAGCTTTCTTT. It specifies CSVAPRGVDTEAFF. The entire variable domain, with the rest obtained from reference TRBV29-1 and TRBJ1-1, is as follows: SAVISQKPSRDICQRGTSLTIQCQVDSQVTMMFWYRQQPGQSLTLIATANQGSEATYESGFVIDKFPISRPNLTFSTLTVSNMSPEDSSIYLCSVAPRGVDTEAFFGQGTRLTVV.